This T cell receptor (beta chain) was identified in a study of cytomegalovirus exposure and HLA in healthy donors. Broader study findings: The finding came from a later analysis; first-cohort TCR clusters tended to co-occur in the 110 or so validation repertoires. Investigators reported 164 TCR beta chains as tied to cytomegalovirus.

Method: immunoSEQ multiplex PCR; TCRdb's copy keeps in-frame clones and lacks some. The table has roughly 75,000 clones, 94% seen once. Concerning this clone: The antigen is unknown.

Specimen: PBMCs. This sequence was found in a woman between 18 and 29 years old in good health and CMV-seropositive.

For the CDR3, the DNA is TGTGCCAGCACCCGACGGGACATCCGGGACTATGGCTACACCTTC. Amino acid sequence: CASTRRDIRDYGYTF. The rearrangement joins TRBV13 to TRBJ1-2, with D possibly matching TRBD1 (6 bases). Trimming took 7 bases from V and 3 from J, leaving 18 bases between them. Germline values: CDR1 PRHDT, CDR2 FYEKMQ (reference sequence). The CDR3 consists of 15 residues. The full variable domain, rest sourced from reference TRBV13 and TRBJ1-2, is AAGVIQSPRHLIKEKRETATLKCYPIPRHDTVYWYQQGPGQDPQFLISFYEKMQSDKGSIPDRFSAQQFSDYHSELNMSSLELGDSALYFCASTRRDIRDYGYTFGSGTRLTVV.